A selection of T cell receptor beta chains follows, all from one sample in a study of T cell changes during pregnancy in multiple sclerosis. The table came from immunoSEQ multiplex PCR; TCRdb's copy has only in-frame clones and leaves some out. The sample holds about 45,000 clones, around 96% seen once. This material consisted of peripheral blood, taken in the second trimester of pregnancy. The receptors shown here come from a female donor with multiple sclerosis, enrolled in a pregnancy study. The CDR3 runs from the conserved cysteine through the conserved F or W.

>14|TRBV11-2|TRBJ2-7
CASSRRGATYEQYF
>14|TRBV7-2|TRBJ2-5
CASSLVPGRETQYF
>13|TRBV5-1|TRBJ2-7
CASSLTGTYEQYF
>12|TRBV2|TRBJ1-3
CARSGFGNTIYF
>18|TRBV2|TRBJ1-6
CASSSRDSGGIYGSPLHF
>14|TRBV6-1|TRBJ1-5
CASTRDNSNQPQHF
>14|TRBV5-1|TRBJ1-1
CASSLTGKNTEAFF
>15|TRBV7-9|TRBJ1-4
CASSLEDRANEKLFF
>13|TRBV5-1|TRBJ2-7
CASSLETSWEQYF
>14|TRBV2|TRBJ2-7
CASRPRQERYEQYF
>16|TRBV2|TRBJ1-5
CASSDSGGISNQPQHF
>15|TRBV18|TRBJ2-2
CASSPQQGDTGELFF
>15|TRBV7-9|TRBJ1-4
CASSLWGTGGEKLFF
>12|TRBV11-3|TRBJ2-1
CASSLSDNEQFF
>15|TRBV6-6|TRBJ1-1
CASRQGGMGPTEAFF
>16|TRBV7-6|TRBJ2-7
CASSLVGGTSSYEQYF
>19|TRBV2|TRBJ2-6
CASSLSGTALSSGANVLTF
>13|TRBV7-9|TRBJ1-2
CASSPGPVYGYTF
>14|TRBV7-9|TRBJ1-5
CASSLASGDQPQHF
>11|TRBV20-1|TRBJ2-7
CSATSGYEQYF
>16|TRBV11-1|TRBJ2-7
CASSLGGQKLSYEQYF
>17|TRBV18|TRBJ2-1
CASSQGDKLSSYNEQFF